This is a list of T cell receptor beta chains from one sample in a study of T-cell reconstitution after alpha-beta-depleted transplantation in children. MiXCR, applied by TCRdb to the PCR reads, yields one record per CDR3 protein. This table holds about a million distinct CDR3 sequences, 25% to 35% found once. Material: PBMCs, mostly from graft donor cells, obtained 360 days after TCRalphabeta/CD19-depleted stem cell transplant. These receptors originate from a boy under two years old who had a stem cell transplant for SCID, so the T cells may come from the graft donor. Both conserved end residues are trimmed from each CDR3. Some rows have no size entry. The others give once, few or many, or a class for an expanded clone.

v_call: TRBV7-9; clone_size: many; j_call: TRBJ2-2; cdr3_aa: ASSSPGLVWSTGELF
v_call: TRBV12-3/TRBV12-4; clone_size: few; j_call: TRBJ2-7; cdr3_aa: ASSPGQGDPYEQY
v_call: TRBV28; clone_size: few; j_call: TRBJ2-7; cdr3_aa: ASSAGGGHEQY
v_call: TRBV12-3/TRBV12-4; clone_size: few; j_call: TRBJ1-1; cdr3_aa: ASSLALGGISEAF
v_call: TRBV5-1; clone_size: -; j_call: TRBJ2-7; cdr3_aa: ASSLEPGTAAEQY
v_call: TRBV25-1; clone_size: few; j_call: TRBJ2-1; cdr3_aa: ASSDSSGVPYNEQF
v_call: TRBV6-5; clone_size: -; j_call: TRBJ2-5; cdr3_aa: ASSYVGGPYTQETQY
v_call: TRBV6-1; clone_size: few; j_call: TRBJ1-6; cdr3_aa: ASRQGASSYNSPLH
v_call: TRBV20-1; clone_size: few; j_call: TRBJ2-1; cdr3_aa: SADGAGWVNEQF
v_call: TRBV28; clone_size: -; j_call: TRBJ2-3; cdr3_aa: ASSSETGRAPHSDTQY
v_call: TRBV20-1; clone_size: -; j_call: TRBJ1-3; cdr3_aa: SARDFRGLPGNTIY
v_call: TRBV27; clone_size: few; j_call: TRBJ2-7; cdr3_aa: ASTDRVGTYEQY
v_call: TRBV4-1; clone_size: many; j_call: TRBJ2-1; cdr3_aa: ASSQERWSYNEQF
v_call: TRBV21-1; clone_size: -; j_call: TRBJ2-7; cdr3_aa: ASSKPAGQGQRVYEQY
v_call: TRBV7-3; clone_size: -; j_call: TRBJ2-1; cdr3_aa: ASSLDSNSYNEQF
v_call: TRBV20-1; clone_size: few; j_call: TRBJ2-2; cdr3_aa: SARDLGPQGHGELF
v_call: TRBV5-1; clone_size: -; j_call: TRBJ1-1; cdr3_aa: ASSDRTGGVTEAF
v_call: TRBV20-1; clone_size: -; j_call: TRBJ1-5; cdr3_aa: SALDRTGPDQPQH
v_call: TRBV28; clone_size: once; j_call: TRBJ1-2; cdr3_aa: ASSFFLPGTGSLNGYT
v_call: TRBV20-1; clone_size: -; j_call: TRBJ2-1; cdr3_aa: SASTAGTGGRLEQF
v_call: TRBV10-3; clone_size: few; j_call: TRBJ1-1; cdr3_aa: AISGTGAGTEAF
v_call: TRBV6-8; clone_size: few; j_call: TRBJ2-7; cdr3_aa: ASSPRVNHSYEQY
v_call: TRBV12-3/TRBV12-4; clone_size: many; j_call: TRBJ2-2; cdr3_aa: ASSLTGYTGELF
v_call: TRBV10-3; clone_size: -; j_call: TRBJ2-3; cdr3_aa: AISEPTSGGGTDTQY
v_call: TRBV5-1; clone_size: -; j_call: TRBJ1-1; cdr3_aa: ASTLNNGEMNTEAF
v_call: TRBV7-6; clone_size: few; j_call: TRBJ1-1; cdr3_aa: ASSLDPHGVNTEAF
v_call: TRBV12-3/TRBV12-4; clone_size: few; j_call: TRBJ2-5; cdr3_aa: ASTSGGTQY
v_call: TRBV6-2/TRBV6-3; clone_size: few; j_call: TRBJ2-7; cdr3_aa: ASSSRGLGTNSYEQY
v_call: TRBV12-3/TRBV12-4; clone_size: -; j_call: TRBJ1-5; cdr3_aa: ASSLRGRHQH
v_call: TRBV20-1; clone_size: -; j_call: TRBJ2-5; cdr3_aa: SASWETGVYQETQY
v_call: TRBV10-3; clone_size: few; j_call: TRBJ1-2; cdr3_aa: AISDFSDYGYT
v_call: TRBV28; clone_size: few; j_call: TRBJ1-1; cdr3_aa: ASGQETEAF
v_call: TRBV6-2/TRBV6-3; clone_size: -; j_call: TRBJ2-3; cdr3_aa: ASTTSLTDTQY
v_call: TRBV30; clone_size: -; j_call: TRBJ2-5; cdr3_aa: AWSTSGQLQETQY
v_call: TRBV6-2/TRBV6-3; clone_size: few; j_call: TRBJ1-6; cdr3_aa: ASAGTANSPLH